The source of this T cell receptor beta chain is a study of T-cell reconstitution after alpha-beta-depleted transplantation in children. This clonotype was detected many times. Researchers prepared the TCRbeta library using unique molecular identifiers, the study reports. TCRdb recomputed calls from the PCR reads with MiXCR, one row per CDR3 protein. The sample holds approximately 420,000 distinct CDR3 sequences, about a tenth seen once. CDR3 size: 14 residues. The germline gives CDR1 MDHEN, CDR2 SYDVKM. V shed 5 bases and J shed 0 bases, with 11 bases lying between them. This specimen was PBMCs from the stem cell graft donor, taken from the stem cell graft. The receptor comes from a human donor who donated a stem cell graft to a child with acute myeloid leukemia. The gene calls are TRBV28 and TRBJ2-7; perhaps TRBD2 as D (6 bases). For the CDR3, the DNA is TGTGCCAGCAGTCGTCAGGGAGGCTCCTACGAGCAGTACGTC. It encodes CASSRQGGSYEQYV.